This T cell receptor (beta chain) was obtained from a study of cytomegalovirus exposure and HLA in healthy donors. Study in general: Findings of an earlier analysis included under 140 million unique TCR beta sequences from some 200 million T cells. Of the donors genotyped, approximately 400 in all, 75% to 85% fell in the Caucasian-associated ancestry cluster. Study-level results: The study designated 150 or so TCR beta chains cytomegalovirus-associated. According to a later analysis, most TCR beta chains associated with CMV appeared HLA-restricted.

The PCR was carried out with 60 Vbeta primers and 13 Jbeta primers. The assay was immunoSEQ multiplex PCR, and TCRdb's table has in-frame clones only and misses some. The top ten clones hold 0.9% to 1.2% of a sample with approximately 130,000 clones, 79% of them seen once. Per germline, CDR1 SEHNR and CDR2 FQNEAQ (reference sequence). Between the trimmed V and J ends, which lost 1 base and 0 bases, there was a span of 5 bases. This CDR3 is 14 amino acids long. Notes on this clone: Its antigen is currently unknown.

This receptor was identified in a male donor in good health and CMV-seronegative. The V call is TRBV7-9, the J call TRBJ2-3; D is unclear. Sequences were obtained from PBMCs. This chain's CDR3 is CASSLDSSTDTQYF. The DNA for the CDR3 is TGTGCCAGCAGCTTAGACAGTAGCACAGATACGCAGTATTTT.